This T cell receptor (beta chain) was recovered during a study of blood T cell repertoires in COVID-19. Study information: Samples taken during acute and convalescent COVID-19 were collected in the United States, Italy and Spain. PBMCs, B-cell-depleted T cells, or T cells were the source of the cDNA or gDNA that made up the material.

Produced via immunoSEQ multiplex PCR; TCRdb's table is partial and in-frame only. The sample records over 85,000 clones, 76% being singletons. Germline CDR1 LNHNV, CDR2 YYDKDF (reference sequence). V gave up 6 bases and J gave up 6 bases, with 15 bases separating them. The CDR3 is 14 residues long. The receptor was isolated from a woman aged 80 or over with acute or convalescent COVID-19. The rearrangement links TRBV15 to TRBJ1-5, with D perhaps matching TRBD1 (5 bases). The sequenced material came from peripheral blood. In DNA form, the CDR3 reads TGTGCCACCAGTGGTAGGCAGGGAGGTCAGCCCCAGCATTTT. Translating gives CATSGRQGGQPQHF.